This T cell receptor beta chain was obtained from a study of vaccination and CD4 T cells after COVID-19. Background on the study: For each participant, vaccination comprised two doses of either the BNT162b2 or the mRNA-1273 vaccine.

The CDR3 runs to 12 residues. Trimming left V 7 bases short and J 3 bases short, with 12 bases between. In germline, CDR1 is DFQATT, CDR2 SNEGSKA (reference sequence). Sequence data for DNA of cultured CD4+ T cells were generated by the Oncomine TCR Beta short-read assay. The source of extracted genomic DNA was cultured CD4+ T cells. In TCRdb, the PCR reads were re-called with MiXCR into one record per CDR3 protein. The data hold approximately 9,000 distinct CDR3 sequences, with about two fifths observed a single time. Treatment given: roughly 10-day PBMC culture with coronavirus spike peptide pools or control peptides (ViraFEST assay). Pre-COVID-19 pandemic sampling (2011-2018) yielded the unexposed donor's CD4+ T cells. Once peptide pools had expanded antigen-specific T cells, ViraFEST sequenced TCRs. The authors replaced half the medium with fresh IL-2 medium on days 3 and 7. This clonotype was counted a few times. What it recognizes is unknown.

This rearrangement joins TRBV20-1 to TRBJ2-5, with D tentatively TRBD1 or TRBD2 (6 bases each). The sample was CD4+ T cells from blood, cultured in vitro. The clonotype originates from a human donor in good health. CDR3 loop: CSDRGQEETQYF. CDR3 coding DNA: TGCAGTGATCGGGGGCAGGAAGAGACCCAGTACTTC.